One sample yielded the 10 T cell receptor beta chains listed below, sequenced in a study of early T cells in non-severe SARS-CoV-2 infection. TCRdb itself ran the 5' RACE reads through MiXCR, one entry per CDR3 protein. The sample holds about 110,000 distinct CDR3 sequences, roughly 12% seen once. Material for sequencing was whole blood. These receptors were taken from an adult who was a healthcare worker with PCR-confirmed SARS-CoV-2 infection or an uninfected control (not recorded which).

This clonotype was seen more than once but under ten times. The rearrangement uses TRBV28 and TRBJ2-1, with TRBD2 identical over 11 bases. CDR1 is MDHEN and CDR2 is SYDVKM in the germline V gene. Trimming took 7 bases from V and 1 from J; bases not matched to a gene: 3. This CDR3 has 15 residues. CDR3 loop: CASILAGGSYNEQFF. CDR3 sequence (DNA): TGTGCCAGCATCCTAGCGGGGGGATCCTACAATGAGCAGTTCTTC.

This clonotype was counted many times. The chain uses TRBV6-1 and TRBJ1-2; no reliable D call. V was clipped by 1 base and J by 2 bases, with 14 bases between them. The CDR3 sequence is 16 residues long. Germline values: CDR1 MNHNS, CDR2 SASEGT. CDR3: CASSEVRSLLNYGYTF. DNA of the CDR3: TGTGCCAGCAGTGAAGTCAGATCACTCCTAAACTATGGCTACACCTTC.

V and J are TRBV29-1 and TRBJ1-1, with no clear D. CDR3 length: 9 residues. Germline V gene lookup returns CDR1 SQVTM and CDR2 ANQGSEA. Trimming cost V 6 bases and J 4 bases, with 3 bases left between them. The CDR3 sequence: CSVPTEAFF. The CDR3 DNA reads TGCAGCGTGCCCACTGAAGCTTTCTTT.

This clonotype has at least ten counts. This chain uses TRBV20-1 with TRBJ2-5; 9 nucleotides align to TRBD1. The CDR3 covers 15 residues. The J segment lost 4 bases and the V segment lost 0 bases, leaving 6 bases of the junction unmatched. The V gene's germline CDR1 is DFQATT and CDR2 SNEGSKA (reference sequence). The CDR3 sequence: CSARDLGQGRETQYF. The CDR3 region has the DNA TGCAGTGCTAGAGATCTGGGACAGGGAAGAGAGACCCAGTACTTC.

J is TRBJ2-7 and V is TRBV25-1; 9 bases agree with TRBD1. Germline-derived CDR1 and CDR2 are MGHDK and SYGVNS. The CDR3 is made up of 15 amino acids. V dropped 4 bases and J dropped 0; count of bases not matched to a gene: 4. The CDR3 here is CASSARDRASYEQYF. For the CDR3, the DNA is TGTGCCAGCAGTGCCCGGGACAGGGCCTCCTACGAGCAGTACTTC.

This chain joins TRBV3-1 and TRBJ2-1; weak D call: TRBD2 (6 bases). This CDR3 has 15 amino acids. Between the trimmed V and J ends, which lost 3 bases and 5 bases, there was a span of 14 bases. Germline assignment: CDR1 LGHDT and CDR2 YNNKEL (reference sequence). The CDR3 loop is CASSQSLGLHNEQFF. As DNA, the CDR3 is TGTGCCAGCAGCCAGTCTCTCGGACTACACAATGAGCAGTTCTTC.

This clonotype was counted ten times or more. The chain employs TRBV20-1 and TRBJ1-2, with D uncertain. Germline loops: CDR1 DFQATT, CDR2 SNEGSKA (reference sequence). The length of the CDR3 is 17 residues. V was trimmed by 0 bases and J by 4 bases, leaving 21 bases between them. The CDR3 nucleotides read TGCAGTGCTAGAGATCAGGTCTTCTCCGGGTTCCGCTATGGCTACACCTTC. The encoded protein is CSARDQVFSGFRYGYTF.

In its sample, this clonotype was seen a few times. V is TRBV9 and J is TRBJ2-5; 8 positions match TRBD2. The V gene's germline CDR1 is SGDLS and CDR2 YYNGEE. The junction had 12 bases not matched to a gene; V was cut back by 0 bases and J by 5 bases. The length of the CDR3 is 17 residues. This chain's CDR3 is CASSVGPGREVGETQYF. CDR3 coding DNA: TGTGCCAGCAGCGTAGGGCCCGGGCGGGAGGTCGGGGAGACCCAGTACTTC.

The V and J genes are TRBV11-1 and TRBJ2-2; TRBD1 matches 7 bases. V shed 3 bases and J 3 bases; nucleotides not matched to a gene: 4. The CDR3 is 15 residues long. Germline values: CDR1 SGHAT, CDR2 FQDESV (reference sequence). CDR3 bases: TGTGCCAGCAGCTTGACAGGGTCGGACACCGGGGAGCTGTTTTTT. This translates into CASSLTGSDTGELFF.

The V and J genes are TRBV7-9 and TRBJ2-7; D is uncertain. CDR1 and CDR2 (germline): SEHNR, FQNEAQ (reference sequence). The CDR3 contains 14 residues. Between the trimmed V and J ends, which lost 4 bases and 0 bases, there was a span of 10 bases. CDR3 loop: CASSSPGPSYEQYF. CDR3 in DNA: TGTGCCAGCAGCTCCCCGGGTCCCTCCTACGAGCAGTACTTC.